This T cell receptor (beta chain) stems from a study of blood T cell repertoires in COVID-19. Overall study context: PBMCs, B-cell-depleted T cells, or T cells provided the cDNA or gDNA that made up the material.

This clone was seen only once. Per germline, CDR1 SGHTA and CDR2 FQGNSA. There are 14 residues in the CDR3. V was shortened by 5 bases and J by 0 bases, with 8 bases between the two germline ends. Original processing methods: Amplification with reference gene primers provided the estimates of nucleated cell counts. Libraries were prepared by immunoSEQ multiplex PCR; TCRdb keeps only in-frame clonotypes and omits some of them. The V and J calls and clone size were taken over from that table, and D and trimming were inferred from the DNA. The table records some 200,000 clones, approximately 79% of them present only once.

The chain joins TRBV7-2 to TRBJ1-5; D not certain. Sequencing input: peripheral blood. The sequence was obtained from a man aged 25 to 45 with active or convalescent COVID-19. CDR3 amino acids: CASSPYYSNQPQHF. The CDR3 region has the DNA TGTGCCAGCAGCCCTTACTATAGCAATCAGCCCCAGCATTTT.